The 11 T cell receptor beta chains presented below share a single source sample, sequenced in a study of T cells after yellow fever vaccination. MiXCR, applied by TCRdb to the 5' RACE reads, yields one record per CDR3 protein. This table holds a few hundred thousand distinct CDR3 sequences, about 15% found once. The sequences come from PBMCs, collected around 5 days after the first yellow fever vaccination. These TCRs come from a man between 18 and 35 years old who received the YFV17D yellow fever vaccine.

The chain couples TRBV7-9 to TRBJ2-4, with D maybe TRBD2 (5 bases). V was cut by 5 bases and J by 0 bases, with 14 bases left in between. The CDR3 is 16 amino acids. The V gene's germline CDR1 is SEHNR and CDR2 FQNEAQ (reference sequence). The CDR3 region is CASSPSEGLAKNIQYF. CDR3 sequence (DNA): TGTGCCAGCAGCCCCTCTGAGGGCCTAGCCAAAAACATTCAGTACTTC. The variable domain in full, with the rest retrieved from reference TRBV7-9 and TRBJ2-4, is DTGVSQNPRHKITKRGQNVTFRCDPISEHNRLYWYRQTLGQGPEFLTYFQNEAQLEKSRLLSDRFSAERPKGSFSTLEIQRTEQGDSAMYLCASSPSEGLAKNIQYFGAGTRLSVL.

This clonotype was recorded a few times. The chain is built from TRBV7-2 and TRBJ2-5; D remains unclear. CDR3 length equals 14 residues. Germline loops: CDR1 SGHTA, CDR2 FQGNSA. The V gene lost 5 bases and the J gene lost 0 bases, with 10 bases spanning the gap. The CDR3: CASSPRMYQETQYF. In DNA form, the CDR3 reads TGTGCCAGCAGCCCTCGGATGTACCAAGAGACCCAGTACTTC.

This chain joins TRBV6-2 or TRBV6-3 and TRBJ2-5; D is ambiguous. V lost 3 bases and J 3 bases, leaving 8 bases between the germline ends. The CDR3 consists of 13 residues. Germline V gene lookup returns CDR1 MNHEY and CDR2 SVGEGT. CDR3 region: CASSYGREETQYF. CDR3 coding DNA: TGTGCCAGCAGTTATGGGCGAGAAGAGACCCAGTACTTC.

The V and J genes are TRBV7-2 and TRBJ2-5; D tentatively reads TRBD1 or TRBD2 (6 bases each). The CDR3 runs to 15 residues. The germline V gene has CDR1 SGHTA and CDR2 FQGNSA. V was trimmed by 4 bases and J by 1 base, leaving 13 bases between them. CDR3 nucleotides: TGTGCCAGCAGCTCTGTGGGGGGCTCCCAAGAGACCCAGTACTTC. It codes for CASSSVGGSQETQYF.

This clonotype was counted between two and nine times. This sequence joins TRBV18 and TRBJ2-7; maybe TRBD2 (6 bases). Trimming removed 3 bases at V and 3 bases at J, with 9 bases between. There are 13 residues in the CDR3. The germline V gene encodes CDR1 KGHSH and CDR2 LQKENI. As DNA, the CDR3 is TGTGCCAGCTCACCCGCGCGGGACTACGAGCAGTACGTC. Encoded protein: CASSPARDYEQYV.

The genes are TRBV5-1 and TRBJ2-7, with D perhaps given as TRBD1 or TRBD2 (5 bases each). This CDR3 comprises 12 residues. The V gene's germline CDR1 is SGHRS and CDR2 YFSETQ. V shed 4 bases and J shed 6 bases, with 11 bases lying between them. The CDR3 DNA reads TGCGCCAGCAGCCCCCCTGGGGGCGAGCAGTACTTC. Translated: CASSPPGGEQYF.

The chain uses TRBV25-1 and TRBJ2-7; possibly TRBD2 for D (5 bases). V lost 4 bases, J lost 7 bases, and 17 bases lay in between. The CDR3 length is 14 residues. CDR1 and CDR2 from the germline V gene are MGHDK and SYGVNS. CDR3 DNA sequence: TGTGCCAGCAGTGGGGAGACTCGGCCGTGGGAGCAGTACTTC. Encoded protein: CASSGETRPWEQYF.

This clonotype has more than one count but fewer than ten. V gene TRBV30 combines with J gene TRBJ2-7; D is tentatively TRBD1 or TRBD2 (6 bases each). Trimming took off 4 bases at V and 7 bases at J, with 14 bases between the two ends. Looked up from germline, CDR1 is GTSNPN and CDR2 is SVGIG (reference sequence). CDR3 length: 12 residues. Here the CDR3 reads CAWMVRGREQYF. DNA of the CDR3: TGTGCCTGGATGGTCCGGGGGCGGGAGCAGTACTTC.

This clonotype was seen a few times. At one boundary the junction diverges from the germline segment, which might be a read error. CDR3 protein: CASSPGGATLQFAF. DNA for the CDR3: TGTGCCAGCAGCCCTGGAGGGGCAACCCTACAGTTCGCCTTC. The chain combines TRBV9 with TRBJ1-2; possible D gene TRBD1, 5 bases. Germline V CDR1 and CDR2: SGDLS, YYNGEE. The CDR3 loop spans 14 amino acids. Drawing the rest from reference TRBV9 and TRBJ1-2, the complete variable domain is DSGVTQTPKHLITATGQRVTLRCSPRSGDLSVYWYQQSLDQGLQFLIQYYNGEERAKGNILERFSAQQFPDLHSELNLSSLELGDSALYFCASSPGGATLQFAFGSGTRLTVV.

In this sample, this clonotype turned up a few times. The CDR3 loop is CAIGLGGSTQYF. The CDR3 nucleotides are TGTGCCATCGGTCTCGGGGGGTCCACCCAGTACTTC. The chain carries TRBV10-3 and TRBJ2-5; 7 positions agree with TRBD2. The length of the CDR3 is 12 residues. V shed 8 bases, J shed 8 bases, and the junction held 8 bases outside the gene matches. Germline CDR1 reads ENHRY; CDR2 reads SYGVKD.

The sample holds a few counts of this clonotype. The chain uses TRBV20-1 and TRBJ1-1; D call uncertain. V lost 0 bases and J lost 2, with 10 bases in between. Germline values: CDR1 DFQATT, CDR2 SNEGSKA (reference sequence). The CDR3 sequence is 14 residues long. The DNA of the CDR3 is TGCAGTGCTAGAGAGTGGGCAGCTAACACTGAAGCTTTCTTT. Translated: CSAREWAANTEAFF.